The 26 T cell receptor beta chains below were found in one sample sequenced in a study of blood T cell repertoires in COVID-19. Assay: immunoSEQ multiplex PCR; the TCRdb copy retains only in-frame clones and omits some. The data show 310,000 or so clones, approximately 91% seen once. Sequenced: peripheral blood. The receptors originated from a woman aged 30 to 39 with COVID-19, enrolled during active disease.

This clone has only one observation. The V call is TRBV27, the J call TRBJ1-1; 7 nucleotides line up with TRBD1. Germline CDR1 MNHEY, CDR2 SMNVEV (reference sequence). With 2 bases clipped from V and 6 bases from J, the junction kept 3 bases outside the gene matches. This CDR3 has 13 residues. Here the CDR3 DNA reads TGTGCCAGCAGTTTAACAGGGGCCCCTGAAGCTTTCTTT. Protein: CASSLTGAPEAFF.

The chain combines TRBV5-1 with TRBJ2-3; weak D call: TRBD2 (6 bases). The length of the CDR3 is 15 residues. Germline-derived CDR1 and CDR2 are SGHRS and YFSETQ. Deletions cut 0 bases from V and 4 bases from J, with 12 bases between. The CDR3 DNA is TGCGCCAGCAGCTTGGTCGGGAGAGTAGCAGATACGCAGTATTTT. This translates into CASSLVGRVADTQYF.

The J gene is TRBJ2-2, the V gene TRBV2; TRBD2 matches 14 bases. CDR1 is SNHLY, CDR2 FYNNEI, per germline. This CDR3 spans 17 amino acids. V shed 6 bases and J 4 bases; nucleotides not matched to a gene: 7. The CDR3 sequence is CASSTGTSGSITGELFF. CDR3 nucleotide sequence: TGTGCCAGCAGCACCGGGACTAGCGGGAGCATCACCGGGGAGCTGTTTTTT. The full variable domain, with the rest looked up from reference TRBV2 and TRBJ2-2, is EPEVTQTPSHQVTQMGQEVILRCVPISNHLYFYWYRQILGQKVEFLVSFYNNEISEKSEIFDDQFSVERPDGSNFTLKIRSTKLEDSAMYFCASSTGTSGSITGELFFGEGSRLTVL.

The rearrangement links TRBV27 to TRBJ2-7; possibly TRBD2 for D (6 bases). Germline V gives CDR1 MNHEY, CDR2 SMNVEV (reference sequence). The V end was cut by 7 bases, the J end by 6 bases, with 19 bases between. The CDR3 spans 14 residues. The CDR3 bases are TGTGCCAGCAATCCAGGCGCCCCCGGGGGCGAGCAGTACTTC. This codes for CASNPGAPGGEQYF.

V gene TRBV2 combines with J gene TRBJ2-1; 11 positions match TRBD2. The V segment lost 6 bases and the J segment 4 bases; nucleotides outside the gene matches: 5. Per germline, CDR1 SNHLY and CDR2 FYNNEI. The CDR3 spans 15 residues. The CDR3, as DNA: TGTGCCAGCAGCCTGACTAGCGGGACTTACAATGAGCAGTTCTTC. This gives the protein CASSLTSGTYNEQFF.

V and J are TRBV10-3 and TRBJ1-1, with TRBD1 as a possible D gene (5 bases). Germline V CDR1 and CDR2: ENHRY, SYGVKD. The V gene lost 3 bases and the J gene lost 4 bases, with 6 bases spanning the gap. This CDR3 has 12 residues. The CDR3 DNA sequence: TGTGCCATCAGTGATCAGGGCACTGAAGCTTTCTTT. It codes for CAISDQGTEAFF.

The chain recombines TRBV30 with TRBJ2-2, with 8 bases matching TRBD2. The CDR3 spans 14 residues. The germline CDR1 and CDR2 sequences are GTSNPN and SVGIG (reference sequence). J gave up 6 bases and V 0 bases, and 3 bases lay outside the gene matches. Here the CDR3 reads CAWSVQAGAGELFF. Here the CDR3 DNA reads TGTGCCTGGAGTGTACAAGCGGGAGCCGGGGAGCTGTTTTTT. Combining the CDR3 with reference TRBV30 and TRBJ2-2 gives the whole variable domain SQTIHQWPATLVQPVGSPLSLECTVEGTSNPNLYWYRQAAGRGLQLLFYSVGIGQISSEVPQNLSASRPQDRQFILSSKKLLLSDSGFYLCAWSVQAGAGELFFGEGSRLTVL.

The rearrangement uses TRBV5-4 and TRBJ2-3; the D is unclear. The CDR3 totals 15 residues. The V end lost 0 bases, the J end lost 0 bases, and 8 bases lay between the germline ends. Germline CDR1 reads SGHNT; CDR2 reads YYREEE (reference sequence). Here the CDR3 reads CASSLDGLSTDTQYF. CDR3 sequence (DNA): TGTGCCAGCAGCTTGGATGGCCTGAGCACAGATACGCAGTATTTT. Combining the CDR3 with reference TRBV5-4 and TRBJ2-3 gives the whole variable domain ETGVTQSPTHLIKTRGQQVTLRCSSQSGHNTVSWYQQALGQGPQFIFQYYREEENGRGNFPPRFSGLQFPNYSSELNVNALELDDSALYLCASSLDGLSTDTQYFGPGTRLTVL.

For the CDR3, the DNA is TGTGCCACCAGCAGAGAGCAGCGGGCATCCTACAATGAGCAGTTCTTC. Its translation: CATSREQRASYNEQFF. The chain recombines TRBV15 with TRBJ2-1; a weak D match, TRBD2 (6 bases). The CDR3 totals 16 residues. Trimming pared 0 bases from V and 1 base from J, leaving 10 bases between. Per the germline V gene, CDR1 is LNHNV and CDR2 is YYDKDF (reference sequence).

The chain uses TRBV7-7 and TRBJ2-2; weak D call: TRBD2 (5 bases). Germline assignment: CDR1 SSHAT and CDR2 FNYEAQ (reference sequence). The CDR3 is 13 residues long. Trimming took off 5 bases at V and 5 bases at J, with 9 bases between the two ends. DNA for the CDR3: TGTGCCAGCAGCGTACTAGGAACCGGGGAGCTGTTTTTT. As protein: CASSVLGTGELFF.

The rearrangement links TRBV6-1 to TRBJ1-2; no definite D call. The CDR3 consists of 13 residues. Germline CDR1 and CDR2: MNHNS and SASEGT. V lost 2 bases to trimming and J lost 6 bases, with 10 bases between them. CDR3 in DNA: TGTGCCAGCAGTGAACTTCAGGCCGATGGCTACACCTTC. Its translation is CASSELQADGYTF.

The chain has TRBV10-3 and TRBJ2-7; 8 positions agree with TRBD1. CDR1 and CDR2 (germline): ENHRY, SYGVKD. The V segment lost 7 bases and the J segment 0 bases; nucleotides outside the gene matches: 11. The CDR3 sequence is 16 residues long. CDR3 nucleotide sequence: TGTGCCATCATGTCCTATGGGACAGGAAGCTCCTACGAGCAGTACTTC. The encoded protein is CAIMSYGTGSSYEQYF.

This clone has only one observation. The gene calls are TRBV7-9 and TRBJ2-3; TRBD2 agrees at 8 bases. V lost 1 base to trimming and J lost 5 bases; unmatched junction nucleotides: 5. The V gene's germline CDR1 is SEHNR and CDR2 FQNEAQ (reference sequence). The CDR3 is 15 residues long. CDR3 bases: TGTGCCAGCAGCTTAGGAGGGGGGACTAGAGATACGCAGTATTTT. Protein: CASSLGGGTRDTQYF.

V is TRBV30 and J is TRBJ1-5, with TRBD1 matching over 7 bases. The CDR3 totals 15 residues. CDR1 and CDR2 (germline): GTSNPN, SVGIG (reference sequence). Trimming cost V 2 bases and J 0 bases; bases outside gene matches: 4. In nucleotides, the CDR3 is TGTGCCTGGAGTCGGGACAGCCATAGCAATCAGCCCCAGCATTTT. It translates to CAWSRDSHSNQPQHF.

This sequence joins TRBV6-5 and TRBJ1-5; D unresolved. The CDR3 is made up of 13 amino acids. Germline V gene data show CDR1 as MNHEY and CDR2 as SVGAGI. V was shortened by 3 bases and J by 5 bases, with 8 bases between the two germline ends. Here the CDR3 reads CASSYRDDQPQHF. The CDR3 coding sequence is TGTGCCAGCAGTTATCGGGATGATCAGCCCCAGCATTTT.

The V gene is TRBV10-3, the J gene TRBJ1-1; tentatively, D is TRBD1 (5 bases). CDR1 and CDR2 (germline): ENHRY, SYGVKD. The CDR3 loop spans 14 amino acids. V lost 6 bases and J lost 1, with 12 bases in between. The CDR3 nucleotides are TGTGCCATCAGGGACACGTGGGAGAACACTGAAGCTTTCTTT. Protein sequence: CAIRDTWENTEAFF.

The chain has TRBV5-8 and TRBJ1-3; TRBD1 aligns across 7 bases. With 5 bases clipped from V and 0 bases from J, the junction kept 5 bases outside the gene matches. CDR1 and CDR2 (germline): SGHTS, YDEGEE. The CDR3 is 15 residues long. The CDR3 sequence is CASRGDRVSGNTIYF. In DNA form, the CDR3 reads TGTGCCAGCAGGGGGGACAGAGTCTCTGGAAACACCATATATTTT.

CDR3 nucleotide sequence: TGTGCCAGTAGTCGGCAGGGGGGCTACAATGAGCAGTTCTTC. Translating it yields CASSRQGGYNEQFF. The V and J genes are TRBV19 and TRBJ2-1; maybe TRBD1 (7 bases). The CDR3 is 14 amino acids. Per germline, CDR1 LNHDA and CDR2 SQIVND (reference sequence). The V end was cut by 5 bases, the J end by 3 bases, with 11 bases between.

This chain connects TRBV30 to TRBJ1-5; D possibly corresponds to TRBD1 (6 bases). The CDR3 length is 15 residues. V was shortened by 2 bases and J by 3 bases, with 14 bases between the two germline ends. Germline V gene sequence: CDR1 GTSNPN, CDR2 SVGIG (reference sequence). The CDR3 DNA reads TGTGCCTGGAGTAGGAGGGGGGGTCCCAATCAGCCCCAGCATTTT. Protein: CAWSRRGGPNQPQHF.

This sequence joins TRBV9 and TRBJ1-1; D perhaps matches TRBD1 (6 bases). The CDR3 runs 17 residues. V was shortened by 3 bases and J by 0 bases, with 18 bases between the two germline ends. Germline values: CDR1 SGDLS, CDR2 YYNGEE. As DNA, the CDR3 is TGTGCCAGCAGCGCCCCCAGGGGCCAGATCATGAACACTGAAGCTTTCTTT. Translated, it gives CASSAPRGQIMNTEAFF.

DNA for the CDR3: TGCGCCAGCAGCACGACAGGGGGAGTAACAGATACGCAGTATTTT. Protein product: CASSTTGGVTDTQYF. V gene TRBV5-1 combines with J gene TRBJ2-3; 9 bases map to TRBD1. Germline-derived CDR1 and CDR2 are SGHRS and YFSETQ. The CDR3 is 15 residues long. Losses at the gene ends were 4 bases for V and 3 bases for J; bases not matched to a gene: 6.

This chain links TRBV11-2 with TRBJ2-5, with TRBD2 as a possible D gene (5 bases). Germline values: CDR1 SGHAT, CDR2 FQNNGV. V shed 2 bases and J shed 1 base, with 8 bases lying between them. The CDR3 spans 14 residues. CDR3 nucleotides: TGTGCCAGCAGCTTACGGACTCCCCAAGAGACCCAGTACTTC. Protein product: CASSLRTPQETQYF. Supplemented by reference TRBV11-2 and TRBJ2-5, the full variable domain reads EAGVAQSPRYKIIEKRQSVAFWCNPISGHATLYWYQQILGQGPKLLIQFQNNGVVDDSQLPKDRFSAERLKGVDSTLKIQPAKLEDSAVYLCASSLRTPQETQYFGPGTRLLVL.

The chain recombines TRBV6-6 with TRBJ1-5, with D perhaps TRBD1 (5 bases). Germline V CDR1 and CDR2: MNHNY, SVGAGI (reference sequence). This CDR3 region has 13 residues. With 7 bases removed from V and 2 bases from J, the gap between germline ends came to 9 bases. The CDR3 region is CASTPGGNQPQHF. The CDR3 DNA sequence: TGTGCCAGCACCCCGGGGGGCAATCAGCCCCAGCATTTT.

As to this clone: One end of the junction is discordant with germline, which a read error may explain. CDR3 protein: CASSLSQGQPNF. CDR3 bases: TGTGCCAGCAGCCTGAGTCAGGGACAACCTAACTTC. This chain links TRBV3-1 (or the pseudogene TRBV3-2) with TRBJ2-7; tentative D call: TRBD1 (6 bases). CDR3 length: 12 residues. From germline, CDR1 is LGHDT and CDR2 YNNKEL (reference sequence).

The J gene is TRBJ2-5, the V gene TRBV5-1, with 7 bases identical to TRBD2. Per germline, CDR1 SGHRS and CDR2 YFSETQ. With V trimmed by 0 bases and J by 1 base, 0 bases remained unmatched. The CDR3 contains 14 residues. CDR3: CASSLGTSQETQYF. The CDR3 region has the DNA TGCGCCAGCAGCTTGGGGACTAGCCAAGAGACCCAGTACTTC.

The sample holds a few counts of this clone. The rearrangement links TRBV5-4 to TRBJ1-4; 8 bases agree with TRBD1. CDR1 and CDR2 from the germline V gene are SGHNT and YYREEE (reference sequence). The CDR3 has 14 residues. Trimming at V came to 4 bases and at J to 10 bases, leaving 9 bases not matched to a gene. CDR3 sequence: CASSAPGQGRKLFF. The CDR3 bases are TGTGCCAGCAGCGCCCCAGGACAGGGACGAAAACTGTTTTTT.